The 24 T cell receptor beta chains reported below all come from one sample, sequenced in a study of T-cell reconstitution after alpha-beta-depleted transplantation in children (TCRdb year 2016). Receptor amplification or capture employed PCR. The listed sequencing device is Illumina HiSeq 2500. To normalize quantification of the TCRbeta repertoire, the TCR libraries were built with molecular barcoding that relied on unique molecular identifiers. Through fastp at Q25 and MiXCR, TCRdb rebuilt clones from the public reads, retaining in-frame beta chains. When rows share a CDR3 protein, they turn into one entry using the most common DNA and genes. The sample records 250,000 to 400,000 distinct CDR3 sequences, over 20% of which are singletons. The leading ten clones occupy about 10% of the sample. Interpreted using the paper, the treatment or condition label stands for: allogeneic hematopoietic cell transplantation with graft depleted of TCRalphabeta T cells and CD19 B cells.

Material: PBMCs, mostly from graft donor cells, obtained 180 days after TCRalphabeta/CD19-depleted stem cell transplant. These receptors were obtained from a male patient under 18 who had a stem cell transplant for acute lymphoblastic leukemia, so the T cells may come from the graft donor.

V usage is TRBV20-1 and J usage is TRBJ2-5; no definite D call. Germline CDR1 is DFQATT and CDR2 is SNEGSKA (reference sequence). Trimming left V 1 base short and J 1 base short, with 7 bases between. The CDR3 covers 13 residues. The CDR3 DNA reads TGCAGTGCTAGAGCGGGCAGCCAAGAGACCCAGTACTTC. Encoded protein: CSARAGSQETQYF.

This clonotype was seen only a few times. The chain carries TRBV18 and TRBJ1-6; D might be TRBD1 (5 bases). CDR3 length: 15 amino acids. Germline V lookup: CDR1 KGHSH, CDR2 LQKENI. Trimming left V 1 base short and J 7 bases short, with 11 bases between. CDR3: CASSPRGSLNSPLHF. CDR3 sequence (DNA): TGTGCCAGCTCACCACGGGGGTCGCTGAATTCACCCCTCCACTTT.

This clonotype has a handful of counts. The chain joins TRBV6-5 to TRBJ1-6; no clear D. Germline assignment: CDR1 MNHEY and CDR2 SVGAGI. The germline V and J ends were trimmed by 4 bases and 9 bases, with 10 bases remaining between them. This CDR3 region has 13 residues. The CDR3 region has the DNA TGTGCCAGCAGTTGGGGAGAGGGTTCACCCCTCCACTTT. Protein: CASSWGEGSPLHF.

This clonotype was counted a few times. The chain uses TRBV18 and TRBJ2-7, with TRBD2 identical over 9 bases. Trimming removed 3 bases from V and 0 bases from J; junction bases left unmatched: 3. CDR1 KGHSH and CDR2 LQKENI come from the germline V gene. The CDR3 is made up of 15 amino acids. CDR3 coding DNA: TGTGCCAGCTCACCGGCAGCGGGAGGCTCCTACGAGCAGTACTTC. Protein sequence: CASSPAAGGSYEQYF.

In its sample, this clonotype was seen a few times. The chain has TRBV4-1 and TRBJ2-5; D perhaps matches TRBD2 (5 bases). Germline CDR1 and CDR2: MGHRA and YSYEKL. The CDR3 extends over 14 amino acids. Between the trimmed V and J ends, which lost 3 bases and 1 base, there was a span of 9 bases. CDR3 in DNA: TGCGCCAGCAGCCACCGGGGTTTCCAAGAGACCCAGTACTTC. Protein product: CASSHRGFQETQYF.

V usage is TRBV9 and J usage is TRBJ2-1; TRBD2 aligns across 8 bases. The CDR3 is made up of 17 amino acids. V was clipped by 1 base and J by 7 bases; unmatched bases: 13. From germline, CDR1 is SGDLS and CDR2 YYNGEE. CDR3 in DNA: TGTGCCAGCAGCGTAAAGGGCCTAGCGGGCCGGAGAAATGAGCAGTTCTTC. This gives the protein CASSVKGLAGRRNEQFF.

This rearrangement joins TRBV7-7 to TRBJ2-2, with D possibly TRBD2 on 6 matching bases. Trimming removed 3 bases at V and 5 bases at J, with 13 bases between. Germline loops: CDR1 SSHAT, CDR2 FNYEAQ (reference sequence). The CDR3 loop spans 15 amino acids. Written as DNA, the CDR3 is TGTGCCAGCAGCTTGGGACTTCCAGGGACCGGGGAGCTGTTTTTT. This encodes CASSLGLPGTGELFF.

This clonotype was counted many times. The rearrangement uses TRBV20-1 and TRBJ1-1; D is uncertain. There are 15 residues in the CDR3. V was shortened by 3 bases and J by 1 base, with 15 bases between the two germline ends. Germline-derived CDR1 and CDR2 are DFQATT and SNEGSKA (reference sequence). DNA for the CDR3: TGCAGTGCTAGCCTCCTGACTAAAGGGAACACTGAAGCTTTCTTT. Translated: CSASLLTKGNTEAFF.

The rearrangement links TRBV28 to TRBJ2-3, with D possibly TRBD2 on 5 matching bases. Trimming cost V 1 base and J 0 bases, with 8 bases left between them. Germline-derived CDR1 and CDR2 are MDHEN and SYDVKM. The CDR3 consists of 15 residues. The CDR3 region is CASSLLRGSTDTQYF. DNA of the CDR3: TGTGCCAGCAGTTTATTACGGGGTAGCACAGATACGCAGTATTTT.

As regards this clonotype: The junction and the germline gene differ at one end; a read error may be behind it. The chain combines TRBV7-3 with TRBJ2-5, with D possibly matching TRBD2 (6 bases). The germline V gene encodes CDR1 SGHTA and CDR2 FQGTGA. This CDR3 contains 15 residues. Here the CDR3 DNA reads TGTGCCAGCAGCTTAAGGAGGGGACCCATGGAGACCCGGTACTTC. Its translation is CASSLRRGPMETRYF.

The chain carries TRBV12-3 or TRBV12-4 and TRBJ2-5; 9 bases fit TRBD1. J lost 4 bases, V lost 5 bases, and 5 bases had no gene match. This CDR3 has 14 amino acids. The chain's CDR3 is CASSRDRGVETQYF. The DNA for the CDR3 is TGTGCCAGCAGTCGCGACAGGGGGGTAGAGACCCAGTACTTC.

The V and J genes are TRBV20-1 and TRBJ1-1; tentatively, D is TRBD1 (6 bases). The CDR3 covers 11 residues. CDR1 DFQATT and CDR2 SNEGSKA come from the germline V gene (reference sequence). V dropped 6 bases and J dropped 5 bases, with 10 bases sitting between them. The CDR3 DNA sequence: TGCAGTGCGCCTCAGGGGACTGAAGCTTTCTTT. The encoded protein is CSAPQGTEAFF.

The rearrangement uses TRBV20-1 and TRBJ2-7; TRBD1 might be the D (8 bases). Germline V lookup: CDR1 DFQATT, CDR2 SNEGSKA (reference sequence). This CDR3 is built from 13 residues. The V gene lost 3 bases and the J gene lost 3 bases, with 12 bases spanning the gap. The CDR3, as DNA: TGCAGTGCTAGGGACAGGGAGGGCTACGAGCAGTACTTC. It yields the protein CSARDREGYEQYF.

This clonotype was observed a few times. The genes are TRBV29-1 and TRBJ1-1; unclear D gene. The ends were cut back, 8 bases at V and 0 bases at J, with 19 bases in the middle. Germline V gives CDR1 SQVTM, CDR2 ANQGSEA. CDR3 size: 15 residues. The chain's CDR3 is CSPTGGGAMNTEAFF. The CDR3 DNA sequence: TGCAGCCCGACTGGCGGTGGCGCAATGAACACTGAAGCTTTCTTT.

The table lists this clonotype with a few counts. V and J are TRBV5-1 and TRBJ2-7, with TRBD1 matching over 7 bases. The CDR3 is 14 residues long. V lost 2 bases, J lost 2 bases, and 4 bases stayed unmatched. CDR1 and CDR2 (germline): SGHRS, YFSETQ. CDR3 sequence reads: CASSLQGLAYEQYF. The DNA of the CDR3 is TGCGCCAGCAGCTTACAGGGGTTAGCCTACGAGCAGTACTTC.

This CDR3 is CAIGVGLGEQYF. CDR3 in DNA: TGTGCCATCGGAGTAGGACTGGGCGAGCAGTACTTC. The chain uses TRBV10-3 and TRBJ2-7; D possibly corresponds to TRBD2 (5 bases). V gave up 8 bases and J gave up 6 bases, with 14 bases separating them. Germline lookup yields CDR1 ENHRY and CDR2 SYGVKD. The CDR3 runs 12 residues.

This sequence joins TRBV7-2 and TRBJ2-1; D is unresolved. This CDR3 comprises 12 residues. From germline, CDR1 is SGHTA and CDR2 FQGNSA. The V and J ends lost 5 bases and 7 bases respectively, with 9 bases between them. The CDR3 sequence is CASSPMRNEQFF. The CDR3 DNA reads TGTGCCAGCAGCCCTATGAGAAATGAGCAGTTCTTC.

This clonotype came up a few times. The chain employs TRBV3-1 and TRBJ2-5; TRBD2 might be the D (6 bases). V lost 4 bases to trimming and J lost 2 bases, with 14 bases between them. The germline CDR1 and CDR2 sequences are LGHDT and YNNKEL (reference sequence). The CDR3 covers 15 residues. The CDR3 spells CASSLTREIQETQYF. As DNA, the CDR3 is TGTGCCAGCAGCCTGACCCGGGAGATTCAAGAGACCCAGTACTTC.

This clonotype came up a few times. The genes are TRBV24-1 and TRBJ2-7; 7 bases map to TRBD1. CDR3 length: 15 amino acids. CDR1 is KGHDR and CDR2 is SFDVKD in the germline V gene. Trimming at V came to 4 bases and at J to 5 bases, leaving 10 bases not matched to a gene. The CDR3 coding sequence is TGTGCCACCAGTGACTTTAGGACAGGTTCGGACGAGCAGTACTTC. Translated: CATSDFRTGSDEQYF.

V gene TRBV7-8 combines with J gene TRBJ2-7; D unresolved. Germline values: CDR1 SGHVS, CDR2 FQNEAQ. V lost 5 bases and J lost 0, with 5 bases in between. The CDR3 has 12 amino acids. The CDR3 is CASSQISYEQYF. The CDR3 DNA is TGTGCCAGCAGCCAAATCTCCTACGAGCAGTACTTC.

This clonotype was detected a few times. The DNA for the CDR3 is TGCAGCGTTGCCGGGACAGGTAGCTCCTACGAGCAGTACTTC. Protein product: CSVAGTGSSYEQYF. The chain recombines TRBV29-1 with TRBJ2-7; TRBD1 agrees at 8 bases. The CDR3 has 14 residues. The germline gives CDR1 SQVTM, CDR2 ANQGSEA. V was pared by 4 bases and J by 0 bases, with 5 bases of the junction left unmatched.

This sequence joins TRBV4-2 and TRBJ2-7; D gene ambiguous. V was pared by 1 base and J by 7 bases, with 8 bases between. CDR3 size: 12 residues. CDR1 is LGHNA and CDR2 is YNFKEQ in the germline V gene. CDR3 amino acids: CASSQGPREQYF. The CDR3 bases are TGTGCCAGCAGCCAAGGGCCTCGGGAGCAGTACTTC.

This clonotype was picked up a small number of times. The CDR3 nucleotides read TGTGCCAGCAGCTTAGCACTGAGCTCCTACAATGAGCAGTTCTTC. This gives the protein CASSLALSSYNEQFF. This chain uses TRBV5-4 with TRBJ2-1; D gene unclear. The CDR3 length is 15 residues. Germline V gene lookup returns CDR1 SGHNT and CDR2 YYREEE (reference sequence). V lost 2 bases to trimming and J lost 0 bases, with 9 bases between them.

V is TRBV4-2 and J is TRBJ2-3, with TRBD2 matching over 13 bases. Looked up from germline, CDR1 is LGHNA and CDR2 is YNFKEQ. This CDR3 has 18 residues. Unmatched junction bases numbered 8, after V lost 4 bases and J lost 1 base. The CDR3 is CASSRGLAGVGGTDTQYF. The DNA of the CDR3 is TGTGCCAGCAGCCGAGGACTAGCGGGAGTCGGAGGCACAGATACGCAGTATTTT.